These 13 T cell receptor beta chains were all obtained from the same sample, sequenced in a study of CD8 T cells in Susac syndrome. It was with random hexamers that roughly 0.45 to 1 ug RNA was reverse transcribed. TCRdb used MiXCR to reprocess the immunoSEQ multiplex PCR reads, holding one entry per CDR3 protein. This sample has 300,000 or so distinct CDR3 sequences, with around 92% found just once. Sequencing was carried out using CD4+ T cells from PBMCs. The receptors come from a human donor with multiple sclerosis.

V usage is TRBV2 and J usage is TRBJ1-6, with 7 bases that match TRBD1. V lost 9 bases, J lost 7 bases, and 6 bases stayed unmatched. From germline, CDR1 is SNHLY and CDR2 FYNNEI. This CDR3 contains 13 residues. The CDR3 coding sequence is TGTGCCAGTGATCGGGACAGAAATTCACCCCTCCACTTT. This gives the protein CASDRDRNSPLHF.

This chain joins TRBV12-5 and TRBJ2-1; perhaps D is TRBD1 or TRBD2 (5 bases each). V was trimmed by 6 bases and J by 7 bases, leaving 19 bases between them. The CDR3 length is 15 residues. Germline V CDR1 and CDR2: LGHNT, FRNRAP. The CDR3: CASGRGRRTSNEQFF. CDR3 coding DNA: TGTGCTAGTGGGAGGGGTCGCCGCACGTCAAATGAGCAGTTCTTC.

This chain joins TRBV12-3 or TRBV12-4 and TRBJ2-7, with 7 bases that match TRBD2. CDR3 length: 14 residues. V was clipped by 6 bases and J by 5 bases; unmatched bases: 10. The CDR3 loop is CASRVGGSIDEQYF. In nucleotides, the CDR3 is TGTGCCAGCAGGGTCGGGGGGAGCATCGACGAGCAGTACTTC.

The chain joins TRBV20-1 to TRBJ1-2; the match to TRBD1 covers 7 bases. The J segment lost 8 bases and the V segment lost 4 bases, leaving 10 bases of the junction unmatched. The germline CDR1 and CDR2 sequences are DFQATT and SNEGSKA (reference sequence). The CDR3 consists of 13 residues. The CDR3 here is CSANPGQAGGYTF. CDR3 bases: TGCAGTGCTAACCCCGGACAGGCGGGGGGCTACACCTTC.

Only one count was recorded for this clonotype. V gene TRBV5-1 combines with J gene TRBJ2-7, with TRBD2 matching over 8 bases. Trimming at V came to 3 bases and at J to 4 bases, leaving 9 bases not matched to a gene. Germline loops: CDR1 SGHRS, CDR2 YFSETQ. This CDR3 has 15 amino acids. CDR3 nucleotide sequence: TGCGCCAGCAGCTCCGGAGCGGGGGAGGGGTACGAGCAGTACTTC. It encodes CASSSGAGEGYEQYF. The full variable domain, its missing parts supplied by reference TRBV5-1 and TRBJ2-7, is KAGVTQTPRYLIKTRGQQVTLSCSPISGHRSVSWYQQTPGQGLQFLFEYFSETQRNKGNFPGRFSGRQFSNSRSEMNVSTLELGDSALYLCASSSGAGEGYEQYFGPGTRLTVT.

The chain uses TRBV29-1 and TRBJ1-1; D possibly corresponds to TRBD1 (6 bases). V lost 5 bases and J 0 bases, leaving 10 bases between the germline ends. The CDR3 totals 13 residues. CDR1 SQVTM and CDR2 ANQGSEA come from the germline V gene. CDR3 loop: CSVFDRMNTEAFF. The CDR3 DNA sequence: TGCAGCGTTTTTGACAGGATGAACACTGAAGCTTTCTTT.

V usage is TRBV20-1 and J usage is TRBJ1-1; D is uncertain. Deletions cut 1 base from V and 1 base from J, with 10 bases between. CDR3 length equals 14 residues. Per germline, CDR1 DFQATT and CDR2 SNEGSKA (reference sequence). CDR3 region: CSARAGGPNTEAFF. CDR3 DNA sequence: TGCAGTGCTAGAGCTGGAGGGCCGAACACTGAAGCTTTCTTT.

The rearrangement links TRBV5-1 to TRBJ2-3, with 13 bases identical to TRBD2. From germline, CDR1 is SGHRS and CDR2 YFSETQ. The V and J ends lost 0 bases and 7 bases, in that order; junction bases with no gene match: 2. There are 15 residues in the CDR3. CDR3 DNA sequence: TGCGCCAGCAGCTTGGGGGGGACTAGCGGGAATACGCAGTATTTT. Translation gives CASSLGGTSGNTQYF.

The chain joins TRBV30 to TRBJ1-1, with no clear D. Per germline, CDR1 GTSNPN and CDR2 SVGIG (reference sequence). The CDR3 has 12 residues. Trimming pared 7 bases from V and 3 bases from J, leaving 12 bases between. The CDR3 DNA reads TGTGCCTACGGTTGGAGTTACACTGAAGCTTTCTTT. This sequence encodes CAYGWSYTEAFF.

The chain is built from TRBV6-4 and TRBJ2-3; 7 bases map to TRBD2. The CDR3 contains 15 residues. The germline V gene encodes CDR1 MRHNA and CDR2 SNTAGT. V was clipped by 5 bases and J by 4 bases; unmatched bases: 9. Here the CDR3 reads CASSWVAGDPDTQYF. In DNA, the CDR3 is TGTGCCAGCAGTTGGGTGGCGGGGGACCCAGATACGCAGTATTTT.

This sequence joins TRBV11-2 and TRBJ1-2; the D is unclear. The CDR3 runs 13 residues. The V end lost 3 bases, the J end lost 3 bases, and 8 bases lay between the germline ends. Germline CDR1 reads SGHAT; CDR2 reads FQNNGV. CDR3 amino acids: CASSFALYYGYTF. The DNA of the CDR3 is TGTGCCAGCAGCTTTGCACTGTACTATGGCTACACCTTC.

The chain carries TRBV7-2 and TRBJ2-1; the D gene could be TRBD1 or TRBD2 (5 bases each). Trimming removed 3 bases at V and 9 bases at J, with 18 bases between. This CDR3 has 15 residues. CDR1 SGHTA and CDR2 FQGNSA come from the germline V gene. The CDR3 DNA follows: TGTGCCAGCAGCTTTAGTCCGGGGAATGGGGGTGAGCAGTTCTTC. Translated: CASSFSPGNGGEQFF.

The CDR3 DNA is TGTGCCAGCAACCTCCGGGACAGGGGATCAAAACTGTTTTTT. Its translation is CASNLRDRGSKLFF. The chain combines TRBV2 with TRBJ1-4, with 10 bases identical to TRBD1. Trimming took 7 bases from V and 10 from J; bases not matched to a gene: 9. Germline V lookup: CDR1 SNHLY, CDR2 FYNNEI. The CDR3 is made up of 14 amino acids.